A selection of T cell receptor beta chains follows, all from one sample in a study of cytomegalovirus exposure and HLA in healthy donors. The repertoire was sequenced with immunoSEQ multiplex PCR; TCRdb's copy has only in-frame clones and lacks some. Of about 180,000 clones in the sample, around 80% are singletons; the top ten hold about 1.5%. Sequenced input: PBMCs. These receptor sequences come from a man in his forties in good health and CMV-seronegative. The CDR3 runs from the conserved cysteine through the conserved F or W. A clone size is listed for some rows: how often the clone was seen (once, few, many), or a class if it is expanded.

size: NA; V: TRBV28; J: TRBJ2-1; CDR3: CASSPRLAGVGEQFF
size: NA; V: TRBV9; J: TRBJ1-2; CDR3: CAGDGQGNGYTF
size: NA; V: TRBV14; J: TRBJ1-2; CDR3: CASSEGAMGGMSYGYTF
size: NA; V: TRBV11-2; J: TRBJ2-1; CDR3: CASSLRLAGEWNEQFF
size: NA; V: TRBV11-3; J: TRBJ2-5; CDR3: CASSLEGRAGETQYF
size: once; V: TRBV7-3; J: TRBJ2-1; CDR3: CASSLRGGGLASYNEQFF
size: NA; V: TRBV11-3; J: TRBJ2-2; CDR3: CASSPHYTTGGELFF
size: once; V: TRBV6-5; J: TRBJ1-2; CDR3: CASSTPGTLVHGYTF
size: NA; V: TRBV7-3; J: TRBJ2-5; CDR3: CASSLKGPPGETQYF
size: few; V: TRBV4-3; J: TRBJ1-2; CDR3: CASSQGPISGQGYTF
size: NA; V: TRBV5-1; J: TRBJ1-4; CDR3: CASSLRQVSTTNEKLFF
size: NA; V: TRBV5-1; J: TRBJ1-4; CDR3: CASSTGTGLNEKLFF
size: NA; V: TRBV6-5; J: TRBJ1-1; CDR3: CASSSIQVNTEAFF
size: NA; V: TRBV4-2; J: TRBJ2-3; CDR3: CASSHRTSGGGTDTQYF
size: NA; V: TRBV19; J: TRBJ1-5; CDR3: CASSRYQSGSNQPQHF
size: few; V: TRBV5-1; J: TRBJ1-1; CDR3: CASSLGSGRNTEAFF
size: few; V: TRBV4-2; J: TRBJ2-3; CDR3: CASHPGQGVGSGRTADTQYF
size: NA; V: TRBV5-1; J: TRBJ1-1; CDR3: CASSLGDLARNTEAFF
size: NA; V: TRBV29-1; J: TRBJ2-5; CDR3: CSGGREETQYF
size: NA; V: TRBV18; J: TRBJ1-4; CDR3: CASSPLVAQGNEKLFF
size: NA; V: TRBV4-1; J: TRBJ1-2; CDR3: CASSQDRQGIYGYTF
size: NA; V: TRBV18; J: TRBJ1-1; CDR3: CASSQSSDTEAFF
size: NA; V: TRBV5-5; J: TRBJ2-4; CDR3: CASSLASQDIQYF
size: NA; V: TRBV6-4; J: TRBJ1-2; CDR3: CASRDPDTLYYGYTF
size: NA; V: TRBV4-3; J: TRBJ2-1; CDR3: CASSQGGTSGSREQFF
size: few; V: TRBV2; J: TRBJ1-5; CDR3: CASSPGTGNQPQHF
size: NA; V: TRBV5-4; J: TRBJ2-1; CDR3: CAHSGGTYNEQFF
size: NA; V: TRBV5-1; J: TRBJ1-3; CDR3: CASSATDRVSGNTIYF
size: NA; V: TRBV11-2; J: TRBJ1-5; CDR3: CASRSGTAYSNQPQHF
size: NA; V: TRBV2; J: TRBJ1-2; CDR3: CASSFTIGTYYGYTF
size: NA; V: TRBV5-4; J: TRBJ2-1; CDR3: CASSLAGSYNEQFF
size: NA; V: TRBV5-1; J: TRBJ2-7; CDR3: CASSLSTGDAYEQYF
size: NA; V: TRBV11-3; J: TRBJ2-2; CDR3: CASSSSGDNTGEPFF
size: NA; V: TRBV7-2; J: TRBJ2-7; CDR3: CASSLSPGGAYEQYF
size: NA; V: TRBV5-1; J: TRBJ1-5; CDR3: CASSLEQGGQPQHF
size: NA; V: TRBV27; J: TRBJ1-4; CDR3: CASSPTTGTNEKLFF
size: NA; V: TRBV11-2; J: TRBJ2-3; CDR3: CASSQPGQGTDTQYF
size: NA; V: TRBV7-7; J: TRBJ1-6; CDR3: CASSASSVSPLHF
size: once; V: TRBV5-6; J: TRBJ1-6; CDR3: CASEGTDHSPLHF
size: NA; V: TRBV7-6; J: TRBJ2-7; CDR3: CASSLMQGSDEQYF
size: NA; V: TRBV6-1; J: TRBJ1-4; CDR3: CASSGQAPNEKLFF
size: NA; V: TRBV13; J: TRBJ1-5; CDR3: CASSLGQGQEPQHF
size: few; V: TRBV7-3; J: TRBJ1-2; CDR3: CASSLTPPGGYGYTF
size: once; V: TRBV30; J: TRBJ2-7; CDR3: CAYQPSGRPISYEQYF
size: NA; V: TRBV15; J: TRBJ1-2; CDR3: CATSGSLCWAF
size: NA; V: TRBV9; J: TRBJ1-1; CDR3: CASSVVGQGDTEAFF
size: NA; V: TRBV6-6; J: TRBJ1-1; CDR3: CASSYYSMNTEAFF
size: NA; V: TRBV5-1; J: TRBJ1-4; CDR3: CASSFQGAREKLFF
size: NA; V: TRBV5-1; J: TRBJ2-5; CDR3: CASSWTGGKETQYF
size: NA; V: TRBV7-3; J: TRBJ1-4; CDR3: CASIEGIDRQTATNEKLFF
size: NA; V: TRBV9; J: TRBJ2-3; CDR3: CASSPRTSGSTDTQYF
size: NA; V: TRBV6-1; J: TRBJ2-2; CDR3: CASMLTGNTGELFF
size: NA; V: TRBV9; J: TRBJ2-1; CDR3: CASSVEVSGLYNEQFF
size: NA; V: TRBV28; J: TRBJ2-4; CDR3: CASRPGLAGPLAKNIQYF
size: NA; V: TRBV15; J: TRBJ1-3; CDR3: CATSRGGATGSSGNTIYF
size: NA; V: TRBV6-5; J: TRBJ1-5; CDR3: CASSRGEGGNQPQHF
size: NA; V: TRBV5-8; J: TRBJ2-7; CDR3: CASSRGDRLYSYEQYF
size: NA; V: TRBV11-2; J: TRBJ2-3; CDR3: CASSPRLAITDTQYF
size: NA; V: TRBV7-9; J: TRBJ2-4; CDR3: CASSSWVANIQYF
size: NA; V: TRBV27; J: TRBJ1-1; CDR3: CASSPQGNTEAFF